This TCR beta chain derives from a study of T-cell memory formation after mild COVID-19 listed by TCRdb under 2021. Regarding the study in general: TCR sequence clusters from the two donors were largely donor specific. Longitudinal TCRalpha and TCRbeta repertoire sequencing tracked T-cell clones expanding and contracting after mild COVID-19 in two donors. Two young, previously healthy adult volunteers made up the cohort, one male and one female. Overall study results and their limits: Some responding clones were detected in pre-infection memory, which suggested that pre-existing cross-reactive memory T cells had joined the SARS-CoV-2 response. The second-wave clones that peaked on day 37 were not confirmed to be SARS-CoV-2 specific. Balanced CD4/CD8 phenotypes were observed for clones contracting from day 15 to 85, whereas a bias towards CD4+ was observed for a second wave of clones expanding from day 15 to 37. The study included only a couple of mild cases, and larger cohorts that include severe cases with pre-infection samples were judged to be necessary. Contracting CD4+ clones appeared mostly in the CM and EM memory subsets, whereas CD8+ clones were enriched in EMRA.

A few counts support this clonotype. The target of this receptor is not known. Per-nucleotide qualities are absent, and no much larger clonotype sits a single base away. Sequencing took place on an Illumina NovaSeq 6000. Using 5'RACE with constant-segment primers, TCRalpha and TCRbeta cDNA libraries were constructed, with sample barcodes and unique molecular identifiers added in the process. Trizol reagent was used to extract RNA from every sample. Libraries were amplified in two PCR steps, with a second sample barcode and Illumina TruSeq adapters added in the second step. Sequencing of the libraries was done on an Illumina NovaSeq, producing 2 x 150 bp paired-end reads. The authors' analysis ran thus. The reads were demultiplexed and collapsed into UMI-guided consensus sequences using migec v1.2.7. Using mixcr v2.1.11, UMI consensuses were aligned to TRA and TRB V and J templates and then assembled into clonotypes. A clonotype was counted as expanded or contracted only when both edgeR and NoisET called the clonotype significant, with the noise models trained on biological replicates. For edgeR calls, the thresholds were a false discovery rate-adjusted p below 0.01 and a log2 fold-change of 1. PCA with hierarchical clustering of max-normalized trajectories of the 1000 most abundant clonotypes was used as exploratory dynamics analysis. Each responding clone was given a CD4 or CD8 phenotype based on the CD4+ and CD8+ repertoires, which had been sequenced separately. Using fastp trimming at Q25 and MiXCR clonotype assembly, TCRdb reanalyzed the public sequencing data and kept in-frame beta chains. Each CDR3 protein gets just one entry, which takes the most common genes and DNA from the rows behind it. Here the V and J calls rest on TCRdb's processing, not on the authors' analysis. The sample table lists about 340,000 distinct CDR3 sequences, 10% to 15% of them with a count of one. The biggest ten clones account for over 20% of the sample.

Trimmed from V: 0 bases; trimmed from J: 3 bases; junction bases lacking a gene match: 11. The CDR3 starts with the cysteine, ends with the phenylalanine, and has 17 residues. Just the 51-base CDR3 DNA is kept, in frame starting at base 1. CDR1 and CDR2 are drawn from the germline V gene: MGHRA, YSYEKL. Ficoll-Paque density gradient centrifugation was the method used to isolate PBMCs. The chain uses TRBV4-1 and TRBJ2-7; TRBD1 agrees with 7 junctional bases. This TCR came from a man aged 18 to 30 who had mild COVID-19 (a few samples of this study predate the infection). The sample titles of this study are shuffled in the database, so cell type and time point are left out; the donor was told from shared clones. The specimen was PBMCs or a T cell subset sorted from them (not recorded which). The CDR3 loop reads CASSQDPPGQSLYEQYF. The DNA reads TGCGCCAGCAGCCAAGACCCTCCGGGACAGTCCCTCTACGAGCAGTACTTC.